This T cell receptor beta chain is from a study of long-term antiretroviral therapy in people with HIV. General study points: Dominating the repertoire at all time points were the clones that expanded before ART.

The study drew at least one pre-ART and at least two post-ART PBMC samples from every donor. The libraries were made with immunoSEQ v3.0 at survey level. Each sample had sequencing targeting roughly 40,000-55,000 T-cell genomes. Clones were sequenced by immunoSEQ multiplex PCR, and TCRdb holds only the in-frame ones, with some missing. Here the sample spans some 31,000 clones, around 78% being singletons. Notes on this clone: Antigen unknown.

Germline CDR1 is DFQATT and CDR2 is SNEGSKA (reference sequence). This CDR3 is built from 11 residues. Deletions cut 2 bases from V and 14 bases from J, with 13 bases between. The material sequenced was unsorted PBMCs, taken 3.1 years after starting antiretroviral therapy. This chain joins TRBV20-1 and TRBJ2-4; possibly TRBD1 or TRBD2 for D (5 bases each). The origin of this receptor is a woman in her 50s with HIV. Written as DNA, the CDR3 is TGCAGTGCTAGACCGGGGCCCTTAGAGTACTTC. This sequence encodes CSARPGPLEYF.